This T cell receptor (beta chain) stems from a study of T cell clones after liver transplantation. Unstimulated PBMCs were sorted into CD3+CD4+ and CD3+CD8+ populations. The protocol was immunoSEQ multiplex PCR, while the TCRdb copy is restricted to in-frame clones and leaves out a portion. The sample consists of just over 80,000 clones, roughly 80% of them appearing once. CDR1 SEHNR and CDR2 FQNEAQ come from the germline V gene (reference sequence). The CDR3 length is 15 residues. V was pared by 3 bases and J by 1 base, with 12 bases between. Turning to this clone: Its antigen is currently unknown.

Study results and limitations: Conclusions were preliminary, with small, heterogeneous patient groups.

This clonotype was obtained from a human patient who received a liver transplant. The graft donor may have contributed some T cells. This chain connects TRBV7-9 to TRBJ1-1, with D perhaps TRBD1 (5 bases). The starting material was CD4+ T cells from blood, obtained 45 to 46 months after liver transplant. The CDR3 DNA sequence: TGTGCCAGCAGCTTCGGAAGCGGGGCGAACACTGAAGCTTTCTTT. As protein: CASSFGSGANTEAFF.